This TCR beta chain comes out of a study of blood T cell repertoires in COVID-19 (dated by TCRdb to between 2020 and 2021). General notes on the study: The collaborator samples originated in the United States, Italy and Spain and spanned the acute and convalescent phases of COVID-19. The prospective study material was composed of cDNA or gDNA derived from T cells, B-cell-depleted T cells, or PBMCs. The dataset comprised deeply sampled blood TCRbeta repertoires from subjects exposed to, actively infected with, or recovered from COVID-19. The repertoires were released in a freely available public database intended as a resource for research on the immune response to SARS-CoV-2. The samples were drawn from two sources: the first 160 participants of the ongoing ImmuneRACE study, and fewer than 1,500 subjects contributed by 6 global collaborators. Sample metadata almost always included a de-identified subject ID, COVID-19 status, age in years and sex. HLA class I and class II types, where available, came from metadata supplied by the sample provider rather than from assay-based typing.

Summary of the overall study and its limitations: The amount of clinical and demographic metadata varied by source and participant and was provided uncurated.

CDR1 and CDR2, per the germline V gene (reference sequence), are LGHDT and YNNKEL. V trim: 6 bases; J trim: 4 bases; unmatched bases: 3. The CDR3 spans 14 residues, from the cysteine through the phenylalanine. Kept here is only the CDR3 DNA, which spans 42 bases and is read in frame from base 1. TCRbeta CDR3 regions were amplified from genomic DNA using the immunoSEQ Assay, a bias-controlled multiplex PCR. The authors' pipeline ran thus. The number of nucleated cells in each sample was estimated from the amplification of reference gene primers within the assay. To quantify the absolute abundance of each unique TCRbeta CDR3 rearrangement, sequence reads were collapsed and filtered. For each sample, productive Simpson clonality was calculated by taking the square root of Simpson's diversity index across productive rearrangements. TCRdb took this table from immuneACCESS and kept in-frame rearrangements with V and J called. Such tables lack part of the clones; where checked against another copy, unresolved V genes explain under half of the gap, and the rest is unexplained. That table is the source of V, J and clone size, and D and trimming were worked out from the DNA. This sample gives approximately 150,000 clones in total; 80% to 90% of them show up just once. The top ten hold 4% of the sample.

In the case of this clone: Its antigen is not yet known. Base-call qualities are not available, and no considerably larger clone is one nucleotide away.

The collaborating institutions used their own protocols to collect whole blood in K2EDTA tubes. For TCRbeta analysis, collaborators shipped samples as frozen whole blood, isolated PBMCs, or DNA extracted from either of those sample types. The sequence derives from a woman in her 70s with acute or convalescent COVID-19. Sample: peripheral blood. The chain is made from TRBV3-1 (or the pseudogene TRBV3-2) and TRBJ2-2, with 9 middle bases fitting TRBD2. CDR3 loop: CASSRRGGTGELFF. The nucleotide sequence is TGTGCCAGCAGTAGGCGGGGGGGCACCGGGGAGCTGTTTTTT.